The clone carrying this T cell receptor (beta chain) has just one count. The antigen is not known. This entry is derived from a study of cytomegalovirus exposure and HLA in healthy donors. About the research overall: Later analysis reported that the 120 validation repertoires shared the platform of the 650 to 700 first-cohort repertoires.

This CDR3 has 16 amino acids. Deletions cut 0 bases from V and 0 bases from J, with 10 bases between. The germline gives CDR1 SGHNT, CDR2 YYREEE (reference sequence). Using immunoSEQ multiplex PCR, the repertoire was profiled, and TCRdb retains in-frame clones only, with some absent. Seen here are 120,000 to 150,000 clones, approximately 86% observed once, and the top ten hold 4.5% to 5.5%. Study-level points and caveats: In vitro work confirmed that a few CMV-associated chains recognize CMV antigens. Subsequent analysis showed first-cohort TCR clusters tending to co-occur in over a hundred validation repertoires. Cytomegalovirus association was assigned to approximately 180 TCR beta chains.

The receptor was isolated from a man younger than 35 in good health and CMV-seropositive. The gene calls are TRBV5-4 and TRBJ2-1; D possibly corresponds to TRBD2 (6 bases). The material sequenced was PBMCs. The CDR3 sequence is CASSLAAGSSYNEQFF. The CDR3, as DNA: TGTGCCAGCAGCTTGGCCGCCGGGAGCTCCTACAATGAGCAGTTCTTC.